These 8 T cell receptor beta chains were sequenced from one sample in a study of control samples from healthy donors and cancer patients. Data came from immunoSEQ multiplex PCR; TCRdb stores just in-frame clones and leaves some out. Counted here are tens of thousands of clones, 89% occurring once; the ten biggest clones make up 1.6%. The sample taken for sequencing was PBMCs. These receptors all stem from a man aged 35 to 55 with colorectal cancer.

The genes are TRBV25-1 and TRBJ1-4; D gene unclear. CDR1 is MGHDK and CDR2 is SYGVNS in the germline V gene. The CDR3 contains 13 residues. Trimming took 10 bases from V and 8 from J, leaving 17 bases between them. The CDR3 sequence: CATGHLSLEKLFF. CDR3 DNA: TGTGCCACGGGTCACCTCAGCCTCGAAAAACTGTTTTTT.

The chain is built from TRBV27 and TRBJ2-6; D unresolved. V was shortened by 2 bases and J by 0 bases, with 8 bases between the two germline ends. Germline CDR1 MNHEY, CDR2 SMNVEV (reference sequence). The CDR3 spans 16 residues. The CDR3 nucleotides are TGTGCCAGCAGTTTAGAGATAGGCTCTGGGGCCAACGTCCTGACTTTC. Amino acid sequence: CASSLEIGSGANVLTF.

The V and J genes are TRBV6-1 and TRBJ2-7; possible D gene TRBD1, 6 bases. The germline V gene has CDR1 MNHNS and CDR2 SASEGT. V shed 3 bases and J shed 5 bases, with 14 bases lying between them. This CDR3 has 14 amino acids. Here the CDR3 DNA reads TGTGCCAGCAGTGAGGGGGTCAGGGGCCACGAGCAGTACTTC. Translation: CASSEGVRGHEQYF.

The gene calls are TRBV10-2 and TRBJ1-2, with D tentatively TRBD1 (5 bases). CDR1 is WSHSY and CDR2 is SAAADI in the germline V gene. V lost 4 bases and J lost 3, with 15 bases in between. The CDR3 is 15 amino acids. The CDR3 loop is CASSVQAGRDYGYTF. The CDR3 bases are TGCGCCAGCAGTGTACAGGCTGGGAGGGACTATGGCTACACCTTC.

This sequence joins TRBV9 and TRBJ2-1; TRBD2 agrees at 10 bases. The germline gives CDR1 SGDLS, CDR2 YYNGEE. The CDR3 runs 15 residues. J gave up 8 bases and V 2 bases, and 7 bases lay outside the gene matches. The CDR3 DNA reads as TGTGCCAGCAGCGTCACTAGCGGGGAGGACGATGAGCAGTTCTTC. Its translation: CASSVTSGEDDEQFF.

The CDR3 nucleotides are TGTGCCATCTACAAACCAATAACAGGAGACGATCGCGTCTATGGCTACACCTTC. It encodes CAIYKPITGDDRVYGYTF. The rearrangement uses TRBV10-3 and TRBJ1-2, with D possibly being TRBD1 (5 bases). Germline loops: CDR1 ENHRY, CDR2 SYGVKD. Trimming shortened V by 8 bases and J by 4 bases, and 29 bases separated the two germline ends. The CDR3 spans 18 residues.

The rearrangement joins TRBV5-6 to TRBJ2-5; a weak D match, TRBD2 (5 bases). The CDR3 totals 15 residues. V dropped 1 base and J dropped 2 bases, with 12 bases sitting between them. The germline CDR1 and CDR2 sequences are SGHDT and YYEEEE. The CDR3 protein is CASSLPGIPQETQYF. Written as DNA, the CDR3 is TGTGCCAGCAGCTTGCCGGGGATACCGCAAGAGACCCAGTACTTC.

The rearrangement joins TRBV10-3 to TRBJ1-5, with D possibly matching TRBD1 (6 bases). Per germline, CDR1 ENHRY and CDR2 SYGVKD. The CDR3 is 15 residues long. V was clipped by 0 bases and J by 4 bases, with 10 bases between them. CDR3 bases: TGTGCCATCAGTGAGTCTTTCACAGGGAATCAGCCCCAGCATTTT. Amino acid sequence: CAISESFTGNQPQHF.